Detailed here is one T cell receptor (beta chain). Its target is unknown. These data come from a study of cytomegalovirus exposure and HLA in healthy donors. Overall study results and limits: A highly shared variant cluster was judged a likely technical artifact. A later analysis reportedly found fewer N-insertions in an Asian-associated ancestry cluster than the roughly 670-donor mean. A prior analysis recorded that most TCR beta V segments were productive about 87% or about 30% of the time.

The PCR made use of 60 Vbeta and 13 Jbeta primers. Method: immunoSEQ multiplex PCR; TCRdb's copy keeps in-frame clones and lacks some. In the table there are over 150,000 clones, 75% to 85% of which are singletons. Unmatched junction bases numbered 22, after V lost 6 bases and J lost 4 bases. This CDR3 is built from 20 residues. The germline V gene encodes CDR1 MNHGY and CDR2 SAAAGT. The chain carries TRBV6-8 and TRBJ2-5, with TRBD2 identical over 11 bases. Sequencing was done on a sample of PBMCs. The receptor was isolated from a woman in her sixties or seventies in good health and CMV-seropositive. CDR3 sequence: CASSPRTGTSGHPKVETQYF. In DNA, the CDR3 is TGTGCCAGCAGCCCTCGTACCGGGACTAGCGGCCACCCTAAGGTAGAGACCCAGTACTTC.